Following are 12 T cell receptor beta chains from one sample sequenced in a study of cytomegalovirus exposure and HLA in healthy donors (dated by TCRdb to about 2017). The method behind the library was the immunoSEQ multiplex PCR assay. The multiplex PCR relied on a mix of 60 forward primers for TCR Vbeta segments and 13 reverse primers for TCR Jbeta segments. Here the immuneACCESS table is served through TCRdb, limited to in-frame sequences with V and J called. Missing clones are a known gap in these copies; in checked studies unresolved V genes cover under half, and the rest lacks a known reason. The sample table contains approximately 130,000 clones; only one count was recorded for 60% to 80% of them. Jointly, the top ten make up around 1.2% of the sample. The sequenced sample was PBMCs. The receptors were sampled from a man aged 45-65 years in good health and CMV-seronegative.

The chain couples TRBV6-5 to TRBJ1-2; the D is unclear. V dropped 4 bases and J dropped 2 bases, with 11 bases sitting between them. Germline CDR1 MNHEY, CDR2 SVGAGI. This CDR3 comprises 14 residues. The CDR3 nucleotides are TGTGCCAGCAGTTTACAGCTCCCCAACTATGGCTACACCTTC. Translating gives CASSLQLPNYGYTF.

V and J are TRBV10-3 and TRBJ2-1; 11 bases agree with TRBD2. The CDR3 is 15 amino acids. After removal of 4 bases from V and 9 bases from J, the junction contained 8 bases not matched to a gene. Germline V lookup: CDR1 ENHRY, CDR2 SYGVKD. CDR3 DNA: TGTGCCATCAGTGCAACTAGCGGGAGCCTTGGTGAGCAGTTCTTC. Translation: CAISATSGSLGEQFF.

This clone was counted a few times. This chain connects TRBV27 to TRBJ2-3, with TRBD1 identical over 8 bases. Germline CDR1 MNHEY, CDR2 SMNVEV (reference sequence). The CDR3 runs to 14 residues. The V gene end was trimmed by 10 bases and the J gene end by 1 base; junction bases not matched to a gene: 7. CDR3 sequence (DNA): TGTGCCACAGGGACAGGCATCGGCACAGATACGCAGTATTTT. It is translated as CATGTGIGTDTQYF.

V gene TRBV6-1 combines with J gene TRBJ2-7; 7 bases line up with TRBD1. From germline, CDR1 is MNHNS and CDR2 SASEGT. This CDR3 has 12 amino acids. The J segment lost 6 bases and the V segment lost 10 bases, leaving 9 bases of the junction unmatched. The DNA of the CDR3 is TGTGCCACCATGGGTACAGGGGTCGAGCAGTACTTC. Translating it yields CATMGTGVEQYF.

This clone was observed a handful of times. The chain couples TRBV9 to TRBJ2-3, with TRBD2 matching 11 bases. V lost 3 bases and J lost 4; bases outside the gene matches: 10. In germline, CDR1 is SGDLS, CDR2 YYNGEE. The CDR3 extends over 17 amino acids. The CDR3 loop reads CASSGPQGSGRADTQYF. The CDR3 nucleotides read TGTGCCAGCAGCGGACCTCAAGGTAGCGGGAGGGCAGATACGCAGTATTTT.

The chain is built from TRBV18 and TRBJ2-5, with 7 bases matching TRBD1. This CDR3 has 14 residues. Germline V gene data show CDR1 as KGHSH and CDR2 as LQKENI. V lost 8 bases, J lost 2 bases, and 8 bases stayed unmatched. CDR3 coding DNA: TGTGCCAGCCAGAGGGGGCTGGGTCAAGAGACCCAGTACTTC. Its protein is CASQRGLGQETQYF.

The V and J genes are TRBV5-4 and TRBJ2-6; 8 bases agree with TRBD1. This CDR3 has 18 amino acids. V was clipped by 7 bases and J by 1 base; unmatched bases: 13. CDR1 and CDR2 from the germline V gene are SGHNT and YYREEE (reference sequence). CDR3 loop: CASQKTTGGGSGANVLTF. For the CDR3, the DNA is TGTGCCAGCCAAAAAACAACAGGGGGAGGATCTGGGGCCAACGTCCTGACTTTC.

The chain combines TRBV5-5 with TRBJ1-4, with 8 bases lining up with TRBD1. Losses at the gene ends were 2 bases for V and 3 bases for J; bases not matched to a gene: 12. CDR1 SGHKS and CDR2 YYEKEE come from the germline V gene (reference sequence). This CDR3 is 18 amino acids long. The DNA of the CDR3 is TGTGCCAGCAGCTTCGAATATGCCAGGACAGGGTCTAATGAAAAACTGTTTTTT. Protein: CASSFEYARTGSNEKLFF. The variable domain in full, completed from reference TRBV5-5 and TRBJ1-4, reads DAGVTQSPTHLIKTRGQQVTLRCSPISGHKSVSWYQQVLGQGPQFIFQYYEKEERGRGNFPDRFSARQFPNYSSELNVNALLLGDSALYLCASSFEYARTGSNEKLFFGSGTQLSVL.

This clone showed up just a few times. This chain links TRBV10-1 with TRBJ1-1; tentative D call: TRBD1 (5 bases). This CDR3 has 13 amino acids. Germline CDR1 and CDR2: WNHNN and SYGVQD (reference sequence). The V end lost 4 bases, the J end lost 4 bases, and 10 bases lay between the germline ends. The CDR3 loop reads CASSGGRTTEAFF. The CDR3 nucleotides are TGCGCCAGCAGTGGGGGGAGGACCACTGAAGCTTTCTTT.

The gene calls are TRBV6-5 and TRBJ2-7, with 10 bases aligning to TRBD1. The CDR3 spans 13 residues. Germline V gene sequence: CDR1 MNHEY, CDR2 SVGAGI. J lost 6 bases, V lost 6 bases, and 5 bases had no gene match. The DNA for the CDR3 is TGTGCCAGCAGGCAGACAGGGGGCAGCGAGCAGTACTTC. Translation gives CASRQTGGSEQYF.

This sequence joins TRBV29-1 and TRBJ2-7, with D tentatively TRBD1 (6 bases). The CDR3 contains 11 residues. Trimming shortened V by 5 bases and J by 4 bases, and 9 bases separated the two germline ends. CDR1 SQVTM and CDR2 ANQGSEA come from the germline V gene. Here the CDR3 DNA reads TGCAGCGTTTTGGGGGCTTACGAGCAGTACTTC. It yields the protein CSVLGAYEQYF.

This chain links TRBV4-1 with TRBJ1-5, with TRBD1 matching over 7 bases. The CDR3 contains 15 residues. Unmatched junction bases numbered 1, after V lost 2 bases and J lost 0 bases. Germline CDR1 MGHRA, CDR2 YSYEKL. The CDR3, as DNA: TGCGCCAGCAGCCAACGGACAGGTAGCAATCAGCCCCAGCATTTT. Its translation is CASSQRTGSNQPQHF.